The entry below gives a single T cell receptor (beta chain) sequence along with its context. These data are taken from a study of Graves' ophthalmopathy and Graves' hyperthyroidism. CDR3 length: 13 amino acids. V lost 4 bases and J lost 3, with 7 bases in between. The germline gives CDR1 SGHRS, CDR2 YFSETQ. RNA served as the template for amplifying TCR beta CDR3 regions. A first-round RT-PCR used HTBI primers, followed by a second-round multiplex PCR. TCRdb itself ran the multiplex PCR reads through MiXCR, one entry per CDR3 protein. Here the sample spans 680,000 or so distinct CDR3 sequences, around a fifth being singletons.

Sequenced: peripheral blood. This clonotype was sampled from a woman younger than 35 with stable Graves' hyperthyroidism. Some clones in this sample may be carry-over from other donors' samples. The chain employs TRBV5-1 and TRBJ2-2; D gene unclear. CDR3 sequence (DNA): TGCGCCAGCAGCCGAGTTGACACCGGGGAGCTGTTTTTT. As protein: CASSRVDTGELFF.